The next 8 T cell receptor beta chains were all read from a single sample in a study of cytomegalovirus exposure and HLA in healthy donors. PCR employed 60 Vbeta and 13 Jbeta primers. Assay used: immunoSEQ multiplex PCR; TCRdb lists only in-frame clones, some missing. Its clone listing holds about 140,000 clones. The sequenced sample consisted of PBMCs. These receptor sequences come from a woman younger than 30 in good health and CMV-seronegative.

The rearrangement uses TRBV5-1 and TRBJ2-1; the D gene is possibly TRBD1 (5 bases). With 0 bases removed from V and 6 bases from J, the gap between germline ends came to 13 bases. Looked up from germline, CDR1 is SGHRS and CDR2 is YFSETQ. The CDR3 runs 15 residues. CDR3 bases: TGCGCCAGCAGCTTGGGGGGCGCGTCGTCCAATGAGCAGTTCTTC. This encodes CASSLGGASSNEQFF.

V is TRBV4-1 and J is TRBJ2-3, with 14 bases identical to TRBD2. V lost 4 bases, J lost 6 bases, and 21 bases stayed unmatched. Germline V gene data show CDR1 as MGHRA and CDR2 as YSYEKL. The CDR3 consists of 21 residues. The CDR3: CASSRTRYGTSGRVVADTQYF. In nucleotides, the CDR3 is TGCGCCAGCAGCCGCACCCGATATGGGACTAGCGGGAGAGTAGTGGCGGATACGCAGTATTTT.

The V gene is TRBV5-1, the J gene TRBJ2-3, with a possible D match to TRBD2 (6 bases). CDR3 length equals 13 residues. The germline V and J ends were trimmed by 4 bases and 4 bases, with 10 bases remaining between them. The germline V gene encodes CDR1 SGHRS and CDR2 YFSETQ. For the CDR3, the DNA is TGCGCCAGCAGCGAACTAGCAGCAGATACGCAGTATTTT. It translates to CASSELAADTQYF.

J is TRBJ2-3 and V is TRBV5-1, with TRBD1 matching 9 bases. V was clipped by 0 bases and J by 6 bases; unmatched bases: 11. This CDR3 region has 17 residues. CDR1 is SGHRS and CDR2 is YFSETQ in the germline V gene. The CDR3 is CASSLAVRGQGRDTQYF. The CDR3 coding sequence is TGCGCCAGCAGCTTGGCCGTTAGGGGACAGGGTAGGGATACGCAGTATTTT.

The chain uses TRBV10-3 and TRBJ1-3, with 7 bases matching TRBD1. V shed 6 bases and J 2 bases; nucleotides not matched to a gene: 16. CDR1 and CDR2 (germline): ENHRY, SYGVKD. This CDR3 has 18 amino acids. DNA for the CDR3: TGTGCCATCAGACTCACCAACAGGGGCCTGATGACTGGAAACACCATATATTTT. Translating it yields CAIRLTNRGLMTGNTIYF.

The genes are TRBV6-7 and TRBJ1-1; TRBD1 aligns across 7 bases. TRBV6-7 belongs to the ORF category, with a function that is uncertain. J was trimmed by 1 base and V by 2 bases; bases with no gene match: 7. The CDR3 is 16 residues long. The chain's CDR3 is CASSYGGQFWNTEAFF. The CDR3, as DNA: TGTGCCAGCAGTTACGGGGGACAGTTTTGGAACACTGAAGCTTTCTTT.

The genes are TRBV6-1 and TRBJ2-7; a weak D match, TRBD2 (6 bases). Germline assignment: CDR1 MNHNS and CDR2 SASEGT. This CDR3 is built from 15 residues. Deletions cut 0 bases from V and 6 bases from J, with 15 bases between. CDR3 in DNA: TGTGCCAGCAGTGAAGCGCAGGAGGGAAGGGGCGAGCAGTACGTC. Translating gives CASSEAQEGRGEQYV.

The chain has TRBV5-8 and TRBJ2-7; perhaps TRBD2 as D (6 bases). Germline CDR1 reads SGHTS; CDR2 reads YDEGEE. There are 15 residues in the CDR3. Trimming stripped 2 bases from V and 2 bases from J, with 14 bases between. CDR3 sequence: CASSFYQDYPYEQYF. For the CDR3, the DNA is TGTGCCAGCAGCTTTTATCAGGACTACCCCTACGAGCAGTACTTC.